Sequencing of this T cell receptor (beta chain) was carried out in a study of identical twins. Study results and limitations: Zero-insertion findings could be partly confounded by invariant cells (MAIT and iNKT cells). Abundant cord blood beta clonotypes carried fewer insertions; memory repertoires showed none.

TCRdb itself ran the 5' RACE reads through MiXCR, one entry per CDR3 protein. The sample contains about 790,000 distinct CDR3 sequences, roughly 20% of which appear only once. The CDR3 has 12 residues. The V end lost 5 bases, the J end lost 4 bases, and 7 bases lay between the germline ends. Germline V gene lookup returns CDR1 MNHEY and CDR2 SMNVEV (reference sequence). With regard to this clonotype: As yet, its antigen is unknown.

These records were also assigned to another study, of T cells expressing NK-cell markers.

The clonotype originates from a woman between 18 and 30 years old in good health. What was sequenced was PBMCs. This rearrangement joins TRBV27 to TRBJ2-3; D remains unclear. Here the CDR3 DNA reads TGTGCCAGCAGTGGGTTCTCAGATACGCAGTATTTT. This sequence encodes CASSGFSDTQYF.